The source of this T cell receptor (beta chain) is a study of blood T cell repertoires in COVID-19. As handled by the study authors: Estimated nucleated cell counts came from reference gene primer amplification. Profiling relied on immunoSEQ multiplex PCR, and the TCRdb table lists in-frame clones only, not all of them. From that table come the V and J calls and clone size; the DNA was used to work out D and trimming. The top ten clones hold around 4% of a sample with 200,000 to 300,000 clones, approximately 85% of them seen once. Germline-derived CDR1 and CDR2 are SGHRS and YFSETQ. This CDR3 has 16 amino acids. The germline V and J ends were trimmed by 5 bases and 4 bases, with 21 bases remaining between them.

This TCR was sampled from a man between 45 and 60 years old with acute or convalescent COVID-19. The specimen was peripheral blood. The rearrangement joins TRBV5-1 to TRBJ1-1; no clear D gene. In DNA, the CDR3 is TGCGCCAGCAGTCGCGGGAGGTCTCGGGCGAGCACTGAAGCTTTCTTT. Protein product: CASSRGRSRASTEAFF.